Listed here are 20 T cell receptor beta chains from one sample, sequenced in a study of CD8 T cells in ankylosing spondylitis (dated by TCRdb to the late 2010s). Library generation was performed with 5' RACE. Sequencer: Illumina HiSeq 2500. TCRdb trimmed the raw reads at Q25, called clones with MiXCR and kept productive beta chains. Under each unique CDR3 protein, matching rows form one entry showing the most common genes and DNA. This sample has 55,000 or so distinct CDR3 sequences in its table, and 6.5% to 8% of those were observed once. The ten top clones hold 8% to 9.5% of the sample. The sample comprised blood, either unsorted or a sorted T cell fraction (not recorded which). Source of these receptors: a female donor with ankylosing spondylitis or in good health (not recorded which).

This chain links TRBV5-1 with TRBJ2-2; 8 bases fit TRBD1. Unmatched junction bases numbered 5, after V lost 2 bases and J lost 5 bases. Germline loops: CDR1 SGHRS, CDR2 YFSETQ. The CDR3 is 15 residues long. CDR3 coding DNA: TGCGCCAGCAGCTTACAGGGGGGACGAACCGGGGAGCTGTTTTTT. Encoded protein: CASSLQGGRTGELFF. The full variable domain, rest sourced from reference TRBV5-1 and TRBJ2-2, is KAGVTQTPRYLIKTRGQQVTLSCSPISGHRSVSWYQQTPGQGLQFLFEYFSETQRNKGNFPGRFSGRQFSNSRSEMNVSTLELGDSALYLCASSLQGGRTGELFFGEGSRLTVL.

The rearrangement uses TRBV5-1 and TRBJ2-1, with a possible D match to TRBD1 (6 bases). The germline gives CDR1 SGHRS, CDR2 YFSETQ. This CDR3 spans 15 amino acids. Trimming cost V 2 bases and J 1 base, with 10 bases left between them. The CDR3 region is CASSFDRTSYNEQFF. In nucleotides, the CDR3 is TGCGCCAGCAGCTTTGACAGGACTTCCTACAATGAGCAGTTCTTC.

The table lists this clonotype with many counts. The rearrangement uses TRBV6-1 and TRBJ2-2, with 12 nucleotides matching TRBD2. The CDR3 sequence is 16 residues long. From germline, CDR1 is MNHNS and CDR2 SASEGT. Trimming cost V 2 bases and J 6 bases; bases outside gene matches: 4. In nucleotides, the CDR3 is TGTGCCAGCAGTGAACTAGCGGGGGGGCAATCCGGGGAGCTGTTTTTT. This encodes CASSELAGGQSGELFF.

This clonotype was detected ten times or more. The genes are TRBV2 and TRBJ2-7; the match to TRBD1 covers 10 bases. Germline CDR1 and CDR2: SNHLY and FYNNEI. Losses at the gene ends were 8 bases for V and 2 bases for J; bases not matched to a gene: 6. CDR3 size: 14 residues. CDR3 DNA: TGTGCCAGCGTACCTGGGACAGGGGCCTACGAGCAGTACTTC. Translated: CASVPGTGAYEQYF.

Many counts were recorded for this clonotype. V gene TRBV6-2 or TRBV6-3 combines with J gene TRBJ1-5; possibly TRBD1 for D (6 bases). The ends were cut back, 6 bases at V and 2 bases at J, with 14 bases in the middle. The V gene's germline CDR1 is MNHEY and CDR2 SVGEGT. CDR3 length: 15 residues. The CDR3 sequence is CASRSYRDGNQPQHF. The CDR3 DNA is TGTGCCAGCAGGTCCTACAGGGATGGCAATCAGCCCCAGCATTTT.

At least ten counts were recorded for this clonotype. This rearrangement joins TRBV2 to TRBJ1-1; TRBD1 agrees at 7 bases. CDR1 is SNHLY, CDR2 FYNNEI, per germline. V lost 5 bases to trimming and J lost 1 base; unmatched junction nucleotides: 7. This CDR3 is 15 amino acids long. The CDR3 reads CASSTRTGRNTEAFF. The CDR3 bases are TGTGCCAGCAGTACCCGGACAGGAAGGAACACTGAAGCTTTCTTT.

This clonotype has ten or more counts. The CDR3 DNA is TGTGCCACCAGCTTACGGGACAGGGGTTATCAGCCCCAGCATTTT. Translating it yields CATSLRDRGYQPQHF. The chain couples TRBV15 to TRBJ1-5; TRBD1 aligns across 10 bases. This CDR3 is 15 amino acids long. Losses at the gene ends were 5 bases for V and 5 bases for J; bases not matched to a gene: 6. CDR1 and CDR2 (germline): LNHNV, YYDKDF (reference sequence).

This clonotype was seen ten or more times. The chain carries TRBV12-3 or TRBV12-4 and TRBJ2-5, with D tentatively TRBD1 (6 bases). V lost 3 bases and J lost 1, with 12 bases in between. The CDR3 runs 15 residues. DNA for the CDR3: TGTGCCAGCAGTTTTCCCGACAGGAGCCAAGAGACCCAGTACTTC. Translating gives CASSFPDRSQETQYF.

This clonotype was observed many times. The V and J genes are TRBV2 and TRBJ2-6, with 9 bases aligning to TRBD1. Trimming at V came to 1 base and at J to 4 bases, leaving 5 bases not matched to a gene. CDR3 length: 17 amino acids. Germline V gives CDR1 SNHLY, CDR2 FYNNEI. CDR3 sequence: CASSEEGQGTGANVLTF. As DNA, the CDR3 is TGTGCCAGCAGTGAAGAGGGACAGGGAACCGGGGCCAACGTCCTGACTTTC.

This clonotype has at least ten counts. The chain joins TRBV25-1 to TRBJ1-1; maybe TRBD1 (5 bases). The ends were cut back, 1 base at V and 4 bases at J, with 22 bases in the middle. Germline V gene lookup returns CDR1 MGHDK and CDR2 SYGVNS. This CDR3 region has 18 residues. CDR3 nucleotide sequence: TGTGCCAGCAGTGAATCCGCGGGGCGAAGGATAATTGCCACTGAAGCTTTCTTT. It yields the protein CASSESAGRRIIATEAFF.

The sample holds many counts of this clonotype. This chain connects TRBV5-6 to TRBJ1-1, with a possible D match to TRBD1 (6 bases). This CDR3 spans 16 amino acids. The V end was cut by 0 bases, the J end by 2 bases, with 14 bases between. From germline, CDR1 is SGHDT and CDR2 YYEEEE. Here the CDR3 reads CASSLVGGRYNTEAFF. The CDR3 coding sequence is TGTGCCAGCAGCTTGGTAGGGGGGAGGTATAACACTGAAGCTTTCTTT. Combining the CDR3 with reference TRBV5-6 and TRBJ1-1 gives the whole variable domain DAGVTQSPTHLIKTRGQQVTLRCSPKSGHDTVSWYQQALGQGPQFIFQYYEEEERQRGNFPDRFSGHQFPNYSSELNVNALLLGDSALYLCASSLVGGRYNTEAFFGQGTRLTVV.

This clonotype showed up many times. The V and J genes are TRBV20-1 and TRBJ1-2, with no clear D. The CDR3 contains 15 residues. V was shortened by 0 bases and J by 4 bases, with 15 bases between the two germline ends. Germline loops: CDR1 DFQATT, CDR2 SNEGSKA (reference sequence). CDR3 in amino acids: CSARDRGASLYGYTF. CDR3 nucleotide sequence: TGCAGTGCTAGAGATCGAGGAGCTTCCCTCTATGGCTACACCTTC.

The sample holds a few counts of this clonotype. The rearrangement links TRBV12-3 or TRBV12-4 to TRBJ1-1; D call uncertain. This CDR3 contains 13 residues. V lost 5 bases to trimming and J lost 2 bases, with 9 bases between them. The CDR3 bases are TGTGCCAGCAGTACCATTGGCAACACTGAAGCTTTCTTT. Its translation: CASSTIGNTEAFF.

This clonotype has ten or more counts. J is TRBJ1-5 and V is TRBV5-1; 8 nucleotides match TRBD1. Per the germline V gene, CDR1 is SGHRS and CDR2 is YFSETQ. The CDR3 has 14 amino acids. Germline trimming cut 4 bases from V and 2 bases from J; bases unmatched to any gene: 2. CDR3 DNA sequence: TGCGCCAGCAGCATGACAGGGGGCAATCAGCCCCAGCATTTT. Protein product: CASSMTGGNQPQHF. The full variable domain, completed using reference TRBV5-1 and TRBJ1-5, is KAGVTQTPRYLIKTRGQQVTLSCSPISGHRSVSWYQQTPGQGLQFLFEYFSETQRNKGNFPGRFSGRQFSNSRSEMNVSTLELGDSALYLCASSMTGGNQPQHFGDGTRLSIL.

This clonotype was picked up many times. V and J are TRBV20-1 and TRBJ2-1; 11 bases fit TRBD2. This CDR3 has 14 amino acids. V trimming: 4 bases; J trimming: 4 bases; junction bases outside the gene matches: 3. CDR1 DFQATT and CDR2 SNEGSKA come from the germline V gene (reference sequence). CDR3 sequence reads: CSAIAGGSYNEQFF. For the CDR3, the DNA is TGCAGTGCTATAGCGGGGGGGTCATACAATGAGCAGTTCTTC.

This clonotype was seen many times. CDR3 sequence reads: CASSLFFTGLSGANVLTF. The DNA for the CDR3 is TGTGCCAGCAGTCTTTTCTTTACAGGGCTCTCTGGGGCCAACGTCCTGACTTTC. The V gene is TRBV6-1, the J gene TRBJ2-6, with a tentative D call TRBD1 (6 bases). This CDR3 is 18 amino acids long. From germline, CDR1 is MNHNS and CDR2 SASEGT. The V and J ends lost 5 bases and 0 bases respectively, with 17 bases between them.

The rearrangement uses TRBV20-1 and TRBJ1-3; TRBD1 is a possible D gene (5 bases). The CDR3 is 16 residues long. Trimming pared 0 bases from V and 0 bases from J, leaving 12 bases between. The germline V gene has CDR1 DFQATT and CDR2 SNEGSKA (reference sequence). The CDR3 DNA is TGCAGTGCTAGAGATTTGGACACCAGCTCTGGAAACACCATATATTTT. Residues: CSARDLDTSSGNTIYF.

This chain uses TRBV7-9 with TRBJ2-3; TRBD1 might be the D (5 bases). Germline V CDR1 and CDR2: SEHNR, FQNEAQ (reference sequence). V shed 3 bases and J shed 4 bases, with 5 bases lying between them. This CDR3 has 12 residues. The CDR3 coding sequence is TGTGCCAGCAGCTTCAGGGCAGATACGCAGTATTTT. Protein: CASSFRADTQYF. Supplemented by reference TRBV7-9 and TRBJ2-3, the full variable domain reads DTGVSQNPRHKITKRGQNVTFRCDPISEHNRLYWYRQTLGQGPEFLTYFQNEAQLEKSRLLSDRFSAERPKGSFSTLEIQRTEQGDSAMYLCASSFRADTQYFGPGTRLTVL.

This chain joins TRBV7-2 and TRBJ2-3, with 9 bases lining up with TRBD2. V shed 5 bases, J shed 1 base, and the junction held 4 bases outside the gene matches. Germline V gene sequence: CDR1 SGHTA, CDR2 FQGNSA. The CDR3 length is 15 residues. Here the CDR3 reads CASSRRTSGTDTQYF. DNA for the CDR3: TGTGCCAGCAGCCGCCGGACTAGCGGCACAGATACGCAGTATTTT.

At least ten counts were recorded for this clonotype. The CDR3, as DNA: TGTGCCAGCTCGTTAAGCGGGGGCCAAACCTACGAGCAGTACTTC. Translation gives CASSLSGGQTYEQYF. The chain is built from TRBV27 and TRBJ2-7; 8 bases align to TRBD2. Germline assignment: CDR1 MNHEY and CDR2 SMNVEV (reference sequence). The CDR3 runs 15 residues. The ends lost 8 bases at V and 2 bases at J; junction bases unmatched: 11.